Presented here are 14 T cell receptor beta chains from one specimen sequenced in a study of T-cell reconstitution after alpha-beta-depleted transplantation in children. Preparation of the TCRbeta library used unique molecular identifiers. TCRdb re-called the PCR reads with MiXCR, one entry per CDR3 protein. The sample yields about 600,000 distinct CDR3 sequences, 10% seen once. The source was PBMCs from the stem cell graft donor, collected from the stem cell graft. The receptors derive from a human donor who donated a stem cell graft to a child with acute myeloid leukemia.

The V and J genes are TRBV20-1 and TRBJ2-7, with D uncertain. CDR3 length: 12 residues. The V and J ends lost 3 bases and 1 base respectively, with 7 bases between them. The V gene's germline CDR1 is DFQATT and CDR2 SNEGSKA (reference sequence). The CDR3, as DNA: TGCAGTGCTAGTGAATCATCCTACGAGCAGTACTTC. This translates into CSASESSYEQYF.

This chain joins TRBV29-1 and TRBJ2-7, with TRBD1 matching 10 bases. CDR1 and CDR2 (germline): SQVTM, ANQGSEA. The CDR3 has 13 amino acids. V shed 3 bases, J shed 3 bases, and the junction held 2 bases outside the gene matches. The CDR3 region is CSVERTGGYEQYF. The CDR3 DNA is TGCAGCGTTGAGAGGACAGGGGGCTACGAGCAGTACTTC.

This clonotype was observed a handful of times. The chain carries TRBV27 and TRBJ2-7, with 7 nucleotides matching TRBD1. This CDR3 has 15 residues. The germline V gene has CDR1 MNHEY and CDR2 SMNVEV (reference sequence). V lost 5 bases, J lost 3 bases, and 10 bases stayed unmatched. CDR3 sequence reads: CASSQTPDRVYEQYF. The CDR3 DNA reads TGTGCCAGCAGTCAGACCCCCGACAGGGTCTACGAGCAGTACTTC.

V is TRBV4-3 and J is TRBJ1-2, with a possible D match to TRBD1 (5 bases). The germline CDR1 and CDR2 sequences are LGHNA and YSLEER. V was shortened by 0 bases and J by 4 bases, with 9 bases between the two germline ends. This CDR3 has 14 amino acids. In nucleotides, the CDR3 is TGCGCCAGCAGCCAAGAAACGGGGCTCTATGGCTACACCTTC. It is translated as CASSQETGLYGYTF.

This clonotype occurred many times. This chain uses TRBV21-1 with TRBJ2-7; whether TRBD2, the table's D call, matches the DNA was not checked. TRBV21-1 is listed as a pseudogene. This CDR3 is built from 17 residues. In DNA form, the CDR3 reads TGTGCCAGCAGCAAATTTCGGACTAGCGGGAGAATGGTCGAGCAGTACTTC. This gives the protein CASSKFRTSGRMVEQYF.

This clonotype has only a few counts. This chain joins TRBV3-1 and TRBJ2-5, with 9 bases fitting TRBD2. Trimming cost V 0 bases and J 5 bases; bases outside gene matches: 4. The germline V gene has CDR1 LGHDT and CDR2 YNNKEL (reference sequence). CDR3 length: 15 residues. The CDR3 DNA follows: TGTGCCAGCAGCCAAGATCTAGCGGGAACTGAGACCCAGTACTTC. Translation: CASSQDLAGTETQYF.

This clonotype has a count of ten or more. This chain joins TRBV20-1 and TRBJ2-3; D ambiguous. The V end lost 0 bases, the J end lost 4 bases, and 5 bases lay between the germline ends. Looked up from germline, CDR1 is DFQATT and CDR2 is SNEGSKA (reference sequence). This CDR3 is built from 12 residues. The CDR3 is CSARDGPDTQYF. The CDR3 DNA reads as TGCAGTGCTAGAGATGGCCCAGATACGCAGTATTTT.

This clonotype was counted only a few times. The chain recombines TRBV25-1 with TRBJ2-7; a possible D gene is TRBD1 (6 bases). V gave up 6 bases and J gave up 3 bases, with 15 bases separating them. Per the germline V gene, CDR1 is MGHDK and CDR2 is SYGVNS. The CDR3 totals 14 residues. The CDR3 region has the DNA TGTGCCAGCAGCCCGCCGACAGGTCTCTACGAGCAGTACTTC. It translates to CASSPPTGLYEQYF.

This clonotype was detected many times. The chain couples TRBV4-1 to TRBJ2-1; 9 nucleotides agree with TRBD1. Germline assignment: CDR1 MGHRA and CDR2 YSYEKL. With 0 bases clipped from V and 6 bases from J, the junction kept 9 bases outside the gene matches. The CDR3 loop spans 17 amino acids. The CDR3 DNA sequence: TGCGCCAGCAGCCAAGATCCACAGGGGGCGCAGAGCAATGAGCAGTTCTTC. Protein product: CASSQDPQGAQSNEQFF.

This clonotype turned up a few times. The V gene is TRBV28, the J gene TRBJ1-1; D is uncertain. The CDR3 runs to 12 residues. Deletions cut 5 bases from V and 0 bases from J, with 4 bases between. The germline CDR1 and CDR2 sequences are MDHEN and SYDVKM. The CDR3 DNA sequence: TGTGCCAGCAGTGCGGTGAACACTGAAGCTTTCTTT. Translated: CASSAVNTEAFF.

This clonotype has only a few counts. The chain joins TRBV12-3 or TRBV12-4 to TRBJ2-3, with 8 bases identical to TRBD2. J lost 5 bases, V lost 5 bases, and 9 bases had no gene match. The CDR3 length is 15 residues. The CDR3 loop is CASSGGTRNKDTQYF. The CDR3, as DNA: TGTGCCAGCAGTGGAGGGACTAGGAACAAAGATACGCAGTATTTT.

This clonotype was observed many times. The CDR3 sequence is CASSVPGGQVLTEAFF. Written as DNA, the CDR3 is TGCGCCAGCAGCGTTCCGGGCGGACAAGTACTCACTGAAGCTTTCTTT. V is TRBV5-1 and J is TRBJ1-1; possibly TRBD1 for D (5 bases). The germline CDR1 and CDR2 sequences are SGHRS and YFSETQ. The CDR3 is made up of 16 amino acids. The germline V and J ends were trimmed by 4 bases and 4 bases, with 20 bases remaining between them.

The J gene is TRBJ1-5, the V gene TRBV20-1, with 7 bases fitting TRBD1. V was pared by 0 bases and J by 2 bases, with 13 bases of the junction left unmatched. The CDR3 is 18 residues long. Germline assignment: CDR1 DFQATT and CDR2 SNEGSKA (reference sequence). The CDR3 reads CSARDQEGARCGNQPQHF. Written as DNA, the CDR3 is TGCAGTGCTAGAGATCAGGAGGGGGCGAGGTGTGGCAATCAGCCCCAGCATTTT.

This clonotype has more than one count but fewer than ten. V gene TRBV7-8 combines with J gene TRBJ2-7, with 7 bases lining up with TRBD1. Germline V gene data show CDR1 as SGHVS and CDR2 as FQNEAQ. Trimming at V came to 7 bases and at J to 3 bases, leaving 9 bases not matched to a gene. The CDR3 totals 14 residues. The CDR3 DNA reads as TGTGCCAGCACCCTCCGACAGGGAATCTACGAGCAGTACTTC. It specifies CASTLRQGIYEQYF. The variable domain in full, completed from reference TRBV7-8 and TRBJ2-7, reads GAGVSQSPRYKVAKRGQDVALRCDPISGHVSLFWYQQALGQGPEFLTYFQNEAQLDKSGLPSDRFFAERPEGSVSTLKIQRTQQEDSAVYLCASTLRQGIYEQYFGPGTRLTVT.